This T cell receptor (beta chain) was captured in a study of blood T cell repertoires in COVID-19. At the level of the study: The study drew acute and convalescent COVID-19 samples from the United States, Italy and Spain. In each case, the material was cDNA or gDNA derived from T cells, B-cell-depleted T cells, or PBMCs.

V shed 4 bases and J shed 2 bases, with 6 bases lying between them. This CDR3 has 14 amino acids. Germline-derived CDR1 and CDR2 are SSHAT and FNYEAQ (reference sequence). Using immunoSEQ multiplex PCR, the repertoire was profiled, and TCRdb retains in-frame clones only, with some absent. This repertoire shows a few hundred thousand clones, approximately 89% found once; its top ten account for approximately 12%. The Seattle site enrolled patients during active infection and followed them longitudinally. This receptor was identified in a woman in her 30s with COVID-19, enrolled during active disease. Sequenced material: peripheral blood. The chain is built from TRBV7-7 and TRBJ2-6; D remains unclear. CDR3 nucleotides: TGTGCCAGCAGCTCAACTCCTGGGGCCAACGTCCTGACTTTC. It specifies CASSSTPGANVLTF.